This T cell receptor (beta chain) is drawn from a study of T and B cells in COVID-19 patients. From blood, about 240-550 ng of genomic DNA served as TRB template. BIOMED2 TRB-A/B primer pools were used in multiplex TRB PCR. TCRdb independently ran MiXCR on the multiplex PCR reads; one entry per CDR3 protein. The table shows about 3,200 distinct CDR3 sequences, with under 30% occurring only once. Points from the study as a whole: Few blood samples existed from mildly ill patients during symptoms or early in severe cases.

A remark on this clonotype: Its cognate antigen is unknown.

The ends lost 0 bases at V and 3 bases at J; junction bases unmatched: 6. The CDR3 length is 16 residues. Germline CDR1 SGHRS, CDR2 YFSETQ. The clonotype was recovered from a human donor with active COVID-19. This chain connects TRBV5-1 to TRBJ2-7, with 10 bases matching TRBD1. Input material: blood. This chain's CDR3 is CASSLGTGGKVYEQYF. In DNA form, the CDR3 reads TGCGCCAGCAGCTTGGGGACAGGGGGAAAGGTCTACGAGCAGTACTTC.